This TCR beta chain appears in the sequencing data of a study of blood T cell repertoires in COVID-19. Overall study: Collection of acute and convalescent COVID-19 samples took place in the United States, Italy and Spain. Sources were T cells, B-cell-depleted T cells, or PBMCs; the material itself was cDNA or gDNA.

This clone was found once. As originally analysed: Counts of nucleated cells, estimated from reference gene primer amplification, were obtained. Only in-frame clones appear in the TCRdb table, and some are missing; sequencing was by immunoSEQ multiplex PCR. That table gives V, J and clone size, and the DNA gave D and trimming. The data show some 130,000 clones, with around 73% seen just once and approximately 11% held by the top ten. The sequenced sample consisted of peripheral blood. The TCR comes from a man in his 60s who had recovered from COVID-19.

The CDR3 sequence: CAGGGYYGYTF. CDR3 sequence (DNA): TGCGCGGGTGGGGGCTACTATGGCTACACCTTC. This rearrangement joins TRBV29-1 to TRBJ1-2; possibly TRBD1 for D (6 bases). The germline gives CDR1 SQVTM, CDR2 ANQGSEA. The CDR3 is made up of 11 amino acids.